The 29 T cell receptor beta chains listed next were all sequenced from one sample in a study of shared clonotypes between healthy human individuals. Generated by immunoSEQ multiplex PCR, the TCRdb table keeps only in-frame clones and is missing some. The sample includes 2 million to 3 million clones, more than 85% of them seen just once. The sequencing sample was made of naive CD4+ T cells from PBMCs. The sample's subset: CD45RA+ positively selected. These receptors were taken from a man aged 18 to 29 in good health. Some clones in this sample may be carry-over from other donors' samples.

The V call is TRBV5-1, the J call TRBJ2-2; D is perhaps TRBD1 or TRBD2 (7 bases each). Trimming left V 0 bases short and J 2 bases short, with 17 bases between. CDR3 length: 18 amino acids. CDR1 is SGHRS and CDR2 is YFSETQ in the germline V gene. The CDR3 DNA is TGCGCCAGCAGCTTGGCCAGGGGAGGGGGCCTCAACACCGGGGAGCTGTTTTTT. It codes for CASSLARGGGLNTGELFF. The complete variable domain, with remaining parts taken from reference TRBV5-1 and TRBJ2-2, reads KAGVTQTPRYLIKTRGQQVTLSCSPISGHRSVSWYQQTPGQGLQFLFEYFSETQRNKGNFPGRFSGRQFSNSRSEMNVSTLELGDSALYLCASSLARGGGLNTGELFFGEGSRLTVL.

Only one count was recorded for this clone. The rearrangement links TRBV10-1 to TRBJ2-3; D remains ambiguous. With 7 bases removed from V and 2 bases from J, the gap between germline ends came to 25 bases. CDR1 and CDR2 (germline): WNHNN, SYGVQD (reference sequence). This CDR3 comprises 18 residues. The CDR3: CASIPPVHSGLLTDTQYF. CDR3 sequence (DNA): TGCGCCAGCATCCCACCTGTCCACTCCGGGCTTCTCACAGATACGCAGTATTTT.

This clone occurred once. This rearrangement joins TRBV4-1 to TRBJ1-6; D may be TRBD1 (6 bases). The germline V gene encodes CDR1 MGHRA and CDR2 YSYEKL. The ends were cut back, 3 bases at V and 13 bases at J, with 13 bases in the middle. This CDR3 is built from 13 residues. Here the CDR3 DNA reads TGCGCCAGCAGCCACCAGGGGAAGGTTCCCCTCCACTTT. This sequence encodes CASSHQGKVPLHF.

The chain recombines TRBV28 with TRBJ1-2; 10 bases are shared with TRBD1. The junction had 15 bases not matched to a gene; V was cut back by 6 bases and J by 14 bases. CDR3 size: 14 residues. The germline V gene encodes CDR1 MDHEN and CDR2 SYDVKM. CDR3 DNA: TGTGCCAGCAGCGAACCGGGACAGGGGATCTTGGGGACCTTC. It yields the protein CASSEPGQGILGTF.

About this clone itself: At the DNA level, this CDR3 is encoded by other sequences in the same sample as well. The chain joins TRBV28 to TRBJ1-2; D not certain. Germline lookup yields CDR1 MDHEN and CDR2 SYDVKM. The CDR3 is 12 amino acids. V was trimmed by 4 bases and J by 4 bases, leaving 7 bases between them. This CDR3 reads CASSSGAYGYTF. CDR3 DNA sequence: TGTGCCAGCAGTTCCGGAGCCTATGGCTACACCTTC.

The CDR3, as DNA: TGTGCCAGCAGCTTATTTGGCGGGGAGCTGTTTTTT. It yields the protein CASSLFGGELFF. The chain carries TRBV13 and TRBJ2-2; D unclear. Trimming removed 2 bases at V and 7 bases at J, with 5 bases between. Germline CDR1 and CDR2: PRHDT and FYEKMQ (reference sequence). This CDR3 has 12 residues.

This clone was detected once. The chain recombines TRBV5-5 with TRBJ2-6; D is undetermined. The V end was cut by 4 bases, the J end by 0 bases, with 5 bases between. Looked up from germline, CDR1 is SGHKS and CDR2 is YYEKEE (reference sequence). CDR3 length: 14 amino acids. CDR3 amino acids: CASSTLSGANVLTF. The CDR3 DNA reads as TGTGCCAGCAGCACCCTCTCTGGGGCCAACGTCCTGACTTTC.

This rearrangement joins TRBV30 to TRBJ1-1, with D tentatively TRBD1 (6 bases). With 1 base removed from V and 5 bases from J, the gap between germline ends came to 11 bases. Germline V lookup: CDR1 GTSNPN, CDR2 SVGIG (reference sequence). The CDR3 extends over 13 amino acids. Here the CDR3 reads CAWSGGTRTEAFF. Written as DNA, the CDR3 is TGTGCCTGGAGTGGGGGGACAAGAACTGAAGCTTTCTTT.

The chain is built from TRBV7-8 and TRBJ1-6; D might be TRBD1 (6 bases). The CDR3 runs 17 residues. V lost 2 bases, J lost 7 bases, and 18 bases lay in between. The germline CDR1 and CDR2 sequences are SGHVS and FQNEAQ. CDR3 loop: CASSLNFGQRQNSPLHF. The CDR3 region has the DNA TGTGCCAGCAGCTTAAATTTTGGACAGAGGCAGAATTCACCCCTCCACTTT.

The chain employs TRBV18 and TRBJ2-1, with TRBD2 identical over 10 bases. From germline, CDR1 is KGHSH and CDR2 LQKENI. With V trimmed by 1 base and J by 8 bases, 5 bases remained unmatched. The CDR3 covers 15 residues. The CDR3 sequence: CASSPRSSGGDEQFF. As DNA, the CDR3 is TGTGCCAGCTCACCACGGTCTAGCGGGGGAGATGAGCAGTTCTTC.

This chain links TRBV11-2 with TRBJ2-2; 7 bases line up with TRBD1. V shed 6 bases, J shed 2 bases, and the junction held 6 bases outside the gene matches. This CDR3 has 15 residues. Germline V gene data show CDR1 as SGHAT and CDR2 as FQNNGV. The chain's CDR3 is CASSPGGTNTGELFF. The CDR3 region has the DNA TGTGCCAGCAGTCCAGGGGGAACCAACACCGGGGAGCTGTTTTTT.

Points on this clone: This sample also contains other DNA sequences that code for the same CDR3. V is TRBV7-9 and J is TRBJ1-3, with TRBD1 as a possible D gene (5 bases). This CDR3 is 14 amino acids long. Germline assignment: CDR1 SEHNR and CDR2 FQNEAQ (reference sequence). V was shortened by 1 base and J by 1 base, with 5 bases between the two germline ends. This chain's CDR3 is CASSLGGSGNTIYF. The CDR3 nucleotides read TGTGCCAGCAGCTTAGGGGGGTCTGGAAACACCATATATTTT.

About this clone itself: This sample also contains other DNA sequences that code for the same CDR3. The V and J genes are TRBV10-3 and TRBJ2-3; TRBD2 agrees at 9 bases. The CDR3 runs to 15 residues. Losses at the gene ends were 6 bases for V and 0 bases for J; bases not matched to a gene: 4. Per the germline V gene, CDR1 is ENHRY and CDR2 is SYGVKD. The chain's CDR3 is CAIRGTSGSTDTQYF. CDR3 coding DNA: TGTGCCATCAGGGGTACTAGCGGGAGCACAGATACGCAGTATTTT.

This clone was observed a single time. This sequence joins TRBV6-5 and TRBJ2-7; 7 nucleotides line up with TRBD1. The length of the CDR3 is 14 residues. Germline lookup yields CDR1 MNHEY and CDR2 SVGAGI. V trimming: 0 bases; J trimming: 6 bases; junction bases outside the gene matches: 5. The DNA for the CDR3 is TGTGCCAGCAGTTACTCCGGCAGGGGGTCCGAGCAGTACTTC. Its protein product is CASSYSGRGSEQYF.

This chain connects TRBV5-1 to TRBJ2-3, with D perhaps TRBD2 (6 bases). V lost 4 bases, J lost 2 bases, and 17 bases lay in between. Germline lookup yields CDR1 SGHRS and CDR2 YFSETQ. CDR3 length: 16 residues. CDR3 bases: TGCGCCAGCAGCCCCGGCGGCCTAGCGATCACAGATACGCAGTATTTT. This codes for CASSPGGLAITDTQYF.

The chain uses TRBV19 and TRBJ2-1; D possibly corresponds to TRBD1 (5 bases). CDR3 length: 15 amino acids. Germline CDR1 reads LNHDA; CDR2 reads SQIVND (reference sequence). The V gene lost 4 bases and the J gene lost 8 bases, with 18 bases spanning the gap. The CDR3, as DNA: TGTGCCAGTAGTACCTTCGTGGTTGGGGCGGATGAGCAGTTCTTC. It specifies CASSTFVVGADEQFF.

The chain couples TRBV12-5 to TRBJ1-3; a weak D match, TRBD1 (6 bases). The germline V gene encodes CDR1 LGHNT and CDR2 FRNRAP. This CDR3 is built from 17 residues. The V end lost 0 bases, the J end lost 0 bases, and 12 bases lay between the germline ends. The CDR3 region is CASGLVQGPFSGNTIYF. For the CDR3, the DNA is TGTGCTAGTGGTTTGGTACAGGGACCTTTCTCTGGAAACACCATATATTTT.

The rearrangement links TRBV7-3 to TRBJ1-2; 7 nucleotides agree with TRBD1. This CDR3 comprises 13 residues. After removal of 5 bases from V and 4 bases from J, the junction contained 4 bases not matched to a gene. Per the germline V gene, CDR1 is SGHTA and CDR2 is FQGTGA. For the CDR3, the DNA is TGTGCCAGCAGCGCCACAGGGGCCTATGGCTACACCTTC. This translates into CASSATGAYGYTF.

The chain employs TRBV7-2 and TRBJ2-2, with 8 bases identical to TRBD1. The CDR3 loop spans 14 amino acids. CDR1 and CDR2 from the germline V gene are SGHTA and FQGNSA. V lost 7 bases and J lost 8; bases outside the gene matches: 9. The CDR3 reads CASTKQGALGELFF. Written as DNA, the CDR3 is TGTGCCAGCACCAAGCAGGGGGCGTTGGGGGAGCTGTTTTTT.

The genes are TRBV28 and TRBJ2-3, with TRBD2 identical over 8 bases. V shed 5 bases and J 5 bases; nucleotides not matched to a gene: 3. Germline CDR1 is MDHEN and CDR2 is SYDVKM. The CDR3 runs to 13 residues. CDR3 protein: CASSGGTRDTQYF. In DNA, the CDR3 is TGTGCCAGCAGTGGAGGGACTAGAGATACGCAGTATTTT.

Only one count was recorded for this clone. V usage is TRBV19 and J usage is TRBJ1-1; no clear D. CDR3 length: 15 amino acids. Looked up from germline, CDR1 is LNHDA and CDR2 is SQIVND (reference sequence). Trimming removed 1 base from V and 1 base from J, with 10 bases in between. The CDR3 protein is CASSIVGAQNTEAFF. The CDR3 nucleotides are TGTGCCAGTAGTATAGTGGGTGCTCAGAACACTGAAGCTTTCTTT.

This clone was detected once. V usage is TRBV15 and J usage is TRBJ2-2; 14 bases match TRBD2. The CDR3 length is 21 residues. The junction had 12 bases not matched to a gene; V was cut back by 3 bases and J by 0 bases. Looked up from germline, CDR1 is LNHNV and CDR2 is YYDKDF (reference sequence). The CDR3 is CATSRALGLAGEGPNTGELFF. The CDR3 DNA follows: TGTGCCACCAGCAGGGCCCTGGGACTAGCGGGAGAGGGGCCGAACACCGGGGAGCTGTTTTTT.

This sequence joins TRBV10-3 and TRBJ2-3; possibly TRBD1 for D (5 bases). Trimming removed 6 bases from V and 0 bases from J, with 16 bases in between. This CDR3 spans 16 amino acids. Germline V gives CDR1 ENHRY, CDR2 SYGVKD. In nucleotides, the CDR3 is TGTGCCATCAGAGGGGCAGGCCAGAAAAGCACAGATACGCAGTATTTT. Residues: CAIRGAGQKSTDTQYF.

This chain connects TRBV6-1 to TRBJ1-5, with a weak D call TRBD1 (6 bases). From germline, CDR1 is MNHNS and CDR2 SASEGT. V dropped 1 base and J dropped 6 bases, with 13 bases sitting between them. The CDR3 contains 15 residues. The CDR3 nucleotides read TGTGCCAGCAGTGAAGACACAGGGTGGGTTCAGCCCCAGCATTTT. It yields the protein CASSEDTGWVQPQHF.

V gene TRBV7-9 combines with J gene TRBJ2-3; a weak D match, TRBD1 (6 bases). Germline-derived CDR1 and CDR2 are SEHNR and FQNEAQ (reference sequence). This CDR3 spans 15 amino acids. V shed 5 bases and J shed 1 base, with 13 bases lying between them. The CDR3 reads CASSPPAGGTDTQYF. CDR3 nucleotide sequence: TGTGCCAGCAGCCCCCCCGCAGGGGGCACAGATACGCAGTATTTT.

This clone appeared once. V gene TRBV4-2 combines with J gene TRBJ2-1; TRBD2 agrees at 9 bases. CDR3 length equals 17 residues. With 4 bases clipped from V and 7 bases from J, the junction kept 14 bases outside the gene matches. Germline-derived CDR1 and CDR2 are LGHNA and YNFKEQ. The CDR3 DNA reads TGTGCCAGCAGCCTCTTTAGCGGGAGTTCCGGGGCGAATGAGCAGTTCTTC. Its protein product is CASSLFSGSSGANEQFF.

V gene TRBV7-2 combines with J gene TRBJ2-7; 9 bases match TRBD1. Germline CDR1 SGHTA, CDR2 FQGNSA. Losses at the gene ends were 4 bases for V and 7 bases for J; bases not matched to a gene: 8. This CDR3 region has 14 residues. CDR3 in amino acids: CASSSRQGVGEQYF. CDR3 coding DNA: TGTGCCAGCAGCTCGAGACAGGGGGTCGGGGAGCAGTACTTC.

The rearrangement joins TRBV19 to TRBJ2-2; D ambiguous. Deletions cut 3 bases from V and 6 bases from J, with 11 bases between. The CDR3 is 14 amino acids. CDR1 and CDR2 from the germline V gene are LNHDA and SQIVND (reference sequence). CDR3 DNA sequence: TGTGCCAGTAGTATTACTTTAGGTCCCGGGGAGCTGTTTTTT. This translates into CASSITLGPGELFF.

The chain has TRBV27 and TRBJ2-1; TRBD1 might be the D (5 bases). From germline, CDR1 is MNHEY and CDR2 SMNVEV (reference sequence). The ends were cut back, 2 bases at V and 2 bases at J, with 22 bases in the middle. The CDR3 runs to 19 residues. Written as DNA, the CDR3 is TGTGCCAGCAGTTTAAGTAGTTTAAGTTCAGGGTGGGCCTACAATGAGCAGTTCTTC. Its protein is CASSLSSLSSGWAYNEQFF.